The clone carrying this T cell receptor (beta chain) has more than one count but fewer than ten. Its antigen remains unknown. This sample was taken from a study of cytomegalovirus exposure and HLA in healthy donors. Study-level results: In a later analysis, the majority of CMV-associated beta chains seemingly showed HLA restriction.

This CDR3 spans 15 amino acids. The germline gives CDR1 SGHNT, CDR2 YENEEA. V lost 4 bases to trimming and J lost 3 bases; unmatched junction nucleotides: 7. The PCR made use of 60 Vbeta and 13 Jbeta primers. Clones were sequenced by immunoSEQ multiplex PCR, and TCRdb holds only the in-frame ones, with some missing. The sample lists about 120,000 clones; approximately 74% were seen once. The receptor was isolated from a woman in her forties or fifties in good health and CMV-seropositive. The source material was PBMCs. The V call is TRBV11-3, the J call TRBJ2-7; 9 positions match TRBD1. The CDR3: CASSWGTGSGYEQYF. The CDR3 DNA sequence: TGTGCCAGCAGCTGGGGGACAGGGAGCGGCTACGAGCAGTACTTC.